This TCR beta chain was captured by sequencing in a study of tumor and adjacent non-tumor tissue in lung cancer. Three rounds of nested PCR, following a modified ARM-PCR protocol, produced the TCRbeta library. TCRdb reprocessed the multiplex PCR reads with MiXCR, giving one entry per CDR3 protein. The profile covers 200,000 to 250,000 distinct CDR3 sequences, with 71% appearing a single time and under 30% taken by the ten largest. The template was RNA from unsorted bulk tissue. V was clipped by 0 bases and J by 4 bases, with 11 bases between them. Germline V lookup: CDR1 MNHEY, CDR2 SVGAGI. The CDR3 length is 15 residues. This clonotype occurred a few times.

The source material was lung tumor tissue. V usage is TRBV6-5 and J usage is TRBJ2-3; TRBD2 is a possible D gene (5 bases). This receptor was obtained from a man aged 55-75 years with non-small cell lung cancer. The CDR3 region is CASSYSRGSPDTQYF. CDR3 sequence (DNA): TGTGCCAGCAGTTACTCTCGGGGTTCGCCAGATACGCAGTATTTT.